This T cell receptor (beta chain) was documented in a study of blood T cell repertoires in COVID-19. Sequencing used immunoSEQ multiplex PCR; TCRdb keeps in-frame clones, though not all of them. The repertoire holds about 180,000 clones, approximately 80% seen once, with over 6.5% in the top ten. A Seattle source enrolled patients during active infection and followed them longitudinally. The CDR3 totals 10 residues. Germline CDR1 and CDR2: MGHRA and YSYEKL. Trimming removed 6 bases from V and 7 bases from J, with 6 bases in between. Specimen: peripheral blood. The receptor was derived from a woman in her thirties or forties with COVID-19, enrolled during active disease. The V gene is TRBV4-1, the J gene TRBJ1-1, with D unclear. CDR3 loop: CASRWSEAFF. CDR3 nucleotides: TGCGCCAGCAGGTGGAGTGAAGCTTTCTTT.